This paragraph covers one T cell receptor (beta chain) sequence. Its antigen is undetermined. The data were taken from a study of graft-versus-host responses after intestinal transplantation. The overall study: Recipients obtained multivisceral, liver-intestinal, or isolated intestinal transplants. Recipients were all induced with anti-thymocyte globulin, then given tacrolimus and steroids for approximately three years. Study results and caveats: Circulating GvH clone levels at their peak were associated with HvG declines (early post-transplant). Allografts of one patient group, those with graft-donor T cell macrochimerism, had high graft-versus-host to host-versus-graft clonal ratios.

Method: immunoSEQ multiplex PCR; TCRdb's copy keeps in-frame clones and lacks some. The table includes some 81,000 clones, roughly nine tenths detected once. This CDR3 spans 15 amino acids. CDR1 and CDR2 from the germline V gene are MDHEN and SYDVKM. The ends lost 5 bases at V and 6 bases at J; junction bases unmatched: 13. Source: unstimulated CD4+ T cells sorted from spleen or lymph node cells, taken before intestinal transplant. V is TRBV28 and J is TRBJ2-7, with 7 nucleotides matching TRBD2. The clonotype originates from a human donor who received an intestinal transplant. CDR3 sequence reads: CASSRVGAGAFEQYF. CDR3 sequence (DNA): TGTGCCAGCAGTAGGGTCGGGGCGGGAGCATTCGAGCAGTACTTC. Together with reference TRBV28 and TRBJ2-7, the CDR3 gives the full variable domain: DVKVTQSSRYLVKRTGEKVFLECVQDMDHENMFWYRQDPGLGLRLIYFSYDVKMKEKGDIPEGYSVSREKKERFSLILESASTNQTSMYLCASSRVGAGAFEQYFGPGTRLTVT.